Below, 22 T cell receptor beta chains from the same sample are listed, as sequenced in a study of cytomegalovirus exposure and HLA in healthy donors. Vbeta (60) and Jbeta (13) primers were used in the PCR. Here immunoSEQ multiplex PCR was the method, and the copy in TCRdb shows in-frame clones only, minus some. The data hold more than 95,000 clones, with 60% to 85% observed a single time. Sequencing was performed on PBMCs. The receptor source for this set is a man in his forties or fifties in good health and CMV-seropositive.

The rearrangement uses TRBV30 and TRBJ2-5; D is unresolved. Matching the DNA end better, TRBJ2-7 makes the J call doubtful. Germline loops: CDR1 GTSNPN, CDR2 SVGIG (reference sequence). This CDR3 is built from 12 residues. CDR3 in amino acids: CAWSVWLGEQYF. The CDR3 DNA is TGTGCCTGGAGTGTTTGGTTGGGCGAGCAGTACTTC.

The J gene is TRBJ1-1, the V gene TRBV7-3; the match to TRBD1 covers 8 bases. V gave up 5 bases and J gave up 1 base; unmatched junction bases: 6. In germline, CDR1 is SGHTA, CDR2 FQGTGA. The CDR3 is 15 residues long. This CDR3 reads CASSIGQGSNTEAFF. Here the CDR3 DNA reads TGTGCCAGCAGCATCGGACAGGGTTCGAACACTGAAGCTTTCTTT.

Here the CDR3 DNA reads TGCGCCAGCAGCCCAGCCACCGGGACAGGGGGCAGGGATACGCAGTATTTT. Translation gives CASSPATGTGGRDTQYF. This chain connects TRBV5-1 to TRBJ2-3; 12 bases are a match to TRBD1. Germline V gene lookup returns CDR1 SGHRS and CDR2 YFSETQ. There are 17 residues in the CDR3. With V trimmed by 4 bases and J by 6 bases, 12 bases remained unmatched.

This rearrangement joins TRBV30 to TRBJ1-6; 8 nucleotides align to TRBD1. This CDR3 is 22 amino acids long. The germline V gene has CDR1 GTSNPN and CDR2 SVGIG (reference sequence). J lost 0 bases, V lost 4 bases, and 23 bases had no gene match. In DNA form, the CDR3 reads TGTGCCTGGACTCAGGGGGCGCTGACCCACTTCATCAGGAGCTCCTATAATTCACCCCTCCACTTT. Its protein product is CAWTQGALTHFIRSSYNSPLHF.

The chain uses TRBV18 and TRBJ2-1; 12 nucleotides match TRBD2. After removal of 6 bases from V and 6 bases from J, the junction contained 6 bases not matched to a gene. The CDR3 contains 15 residues. CDR1 is KGHSH and CDR2 is LQKENI in the germline V gene. The CDR3 region has the DNA TGTGCCAGCTCCCGACCTAGCGGGAGGGGCAATGAGCAGTTCTTC. It codes for CASSRPSGRGNEQFF. Drawing the rest from reference TRBV18 and TRBJ2-1, the complete variable domain is NAGVMQNPRHLVRRRGQEARLRCSPMKGHSHVYWYRQLPEEGLKFMVYLQKENIIDESGMPKERFSAEFPKEGPSILRIQQVVRGDSAAYFCASSRPSGRGNEQFFGPGTRLTVL.

This chain joins TRBV10-3 and TRBJ2-7; 9 positions match TRBD1. Germline V CDR1 and CDR2: ENHRY, SYGVKD. V dropped 6 bases and J dropped 2; count of bases not matched to a gene: 2. The CDR3 contains 13 residues. CDR3: CAIRGQGAYEQYF. The CDR3 coding sequence is TGTGCCATCAGGGGACAGGGTGCCTACGAGCAGTACTTC.

This clone has just a few counts. The chain links TRBV5-1 to TRBJ1-6; D gene uncertain. The CDR3 loop spans 13 amino acids. The V gene's germline CDR1 is SGHRS and CDR2 YFSETQ. The V end was cut by 0 bases, the J end by 7 bases, with 5 bases between. CDR3 nucleotides: TGCGCCAGCAGCTTGGTAGCAAATTCACCCCTCCACTTT. It is translated as CASSLVANSPLHF. The complete variable domain, with remaining parts taken from reference TRBV5-1 and TRBJ1-6, reads KAGVTQTPRYLIKTRGQQVTLSCSPISGHRSVSWYQQTPGQGLQFLFEYFSETQRNKGNFPGRFSGRQFSNSRSEMNVSTLELGDSALYLCASSLVANSPLHFGNGTRLTVT.

This clone has just a few counts. This rearrangement joins TRBV5-1 to TRBJ1-1; D ambiguous. The CDR3 consists of 14 residues. V was cut by 0 bases and J by 2 bases, with 8 bases left in between. Per germline, CDR1 SGHRS and CDR2 YFSETQ. The chain's CDR3 is CASSLEARNTEAFF. CDR3 sequence (DNA): TGCGCCAGCAGCTTGGAGGCTAGAAACACTGAAGCTTTCTTT.

V is TRBV10-1 and J is TRBJ2-3; TRBD2 matches at 11 bases. In germline, CDR1 is WNHNN, CDR2 SYGVQD (reference sequence). The CDR3 spans 18 residues. The V segment lost 4 bases and the J segment 0 bases; nucleotides outside the gene matches: 9. The CDR3 sequence: CASSAPMTSGTSTDTQYF. CDR3 DNA: TGCGCCAGCAGTGCTCCGATGACTAGCGGGACAAGCACAGATACGCAGTATTTT.

This clone has a single count. The chain combines TRBV19 with TRBJ1-2, with a possible D match to TRBD1 (6 bases). The CDR3 length is 13 residues. Germline V gene sequence: CDR1 LNHDA, CDR2 SQIVND (reference sequence). V lost 5 bases and J lost 5, with 12 bases in between. The CDR3 sequence: CASSPDSYYGYTF. The CDR3 nucleotides are TGTGCCAGTAGTCCGGACAGTTATTATGGCTACACCTTC.

The J gene is TRBJ1-5, the V gene TRBV21-1. TRBV21-1 represents a pseudogene. The CDR3 extends over 15 amino acids. CDR3 sequence reads: CASSPGVYSNQPQHF. The CDR3, as DNA: TGTGCCAGCAGCCCGGGGGTTTATAGCAATCAGCCCCAGCATTTT.

The rearrangement links TRBV23-1 to TRBJ2-5; 7 bases fit TRBD1. TRBV23-1 is labeled an ORF, and its function is uncertain. The J segment lost 5 bases and the V segment lost 0 bases, leaving 3 bases of the junction unmatched. The CDR3 loop spans 14 amino acids. CDR3 coding DNA: TGCGCCAGCAGTCAATCAGGCAGGGGGGAGACCCAGTACTTC. Translation gives CASSQSGRGETQYF.

The gene calls are TRBV6-5 and TRBJ2-1; 7 positions agree with TRBD2. The germline CDR1 and CDR2 sequences are MNHEY and SVGAGI. This CDR3 is 14 amino acids long. The junction had 5 bases not matched to a gene; V was cut back by 5 bases and J by 4 bases. The CDR3 DNA follows: TGTGCCAGCAGTCGGGACTACCAGTACAATGAGCAGTTCTTC. This encodes CASSRDYQYNEQFF.

The chain links TRBV6-5 to TRBJ2-2; 8 nucleotides match TRBD1. V lost 6 bases, J lost 3 bases, and 6 bases stayed unmatched. The CDR3 runs 15 residues. Germline assignment: CDR1 MNHEY and CDR2 SVGAGI. CDR3 sequence (DNA): TGTGCCAGCAGAGGGGTCAGGGGGCACACCGGGGAGCTGTTTTTT. It yields the protein CASRGVRGHTGELFF.

This clone was seen just once. The genes are TRBV13 and TRBJ1-2, with 10 bases matching TRBD1. Germline V gene data show CDR1 as PRHDT and CDR2 as FYEKMQ (reference sequence). This CDR3 has 18 amino acids. The J segment lost 5 bases and the V segment lost 6 bases, leaving 18 bases of the junction unmatched. Here the CDR3 reads CASRDNTGTGVGTYGYTF. The CDR3 DNA is TGTGCCAGCAGGGATAACACCGGGACAGGGGTTGGTACATATGGCTACACCTTC.

V gene TRBV30 combines with J gene TRBJ1-6; tentatively, D is TRBD1 (6 bases). Germline lookup yields CDR1 GTSNPN and CDR2 SVGIG (reference sequence). V was pared by 2 bases and J by 11 bases, with 19 bases between. The CDR3 is made up of 15 amino acids. The CDR3 loop reads CAWSMAGTHATPLHF. CDR3 nucleotide sequence: TGTGCCTGGAGTATGGCCGGGACACATGCAACACCCCTCCACTTT.

The chain employs TRBV19 and TRBJ1-6; 9 bases align to TRBD1. Trimming cost V 6 bases and J 6 bases; bases outside gene matches: 3. Germline V gene sequence: CDR1 LNHDA, CDR2 SQIVND (reference sequence). This CDR3 spans 14 amino acids. This CDR3 is CASRPGQGNSPLHF. The CDR3 nucleotides are TGTGCCAGTAGACCGGGACAGGGTAATTCACCCCTCCACTTT. The full variable domain, rest sourced from reference TRBV19 and TRBJ1-6, is DGGITQSPKYLFRKEGQNVTLSCEQNLNHDAMYWYRQDPGQGLRLIYYSQIVNDFQKGDIAEGYSVSREKKESFPLTVTSAQKNPTAFYLCASRPGQGNSPLHFGNGTRLTVT.

This clone was found once. The genes are TRBV7-9 and TRBJ1-2; TRBD1 agrees at 8 bases. The CDR3 consists of 13 residues. Germline-derived CDR1 and CDR2 are SEHNR and FQNEAQ (reference sequence). Unmatched junction bases numbered 5, after V lost 4 bases and J lost 7 bases. The CDR3 here is CASSSTGVAGYTF. CDR3 coding DNA: TGTGCCAGCAGCTCGACAGGGGTGGCTGGCTACACCTTC.

The chain has TRBV30 and TRBJ1-5; 8 nucleotides match TRBD1. The CDR3 runs to 15 residues. V was clipped by 1 base and J by 5 bases; unmatched bases: 7. Germline V gene sequence: CDR1 GTSNPN, CDR2 SVGIG (reference sequence). CDR3 nucleotides: TGTGCCTGGAGTGCCCCCGGACAGGGACATCAGCCCCAGCATTTT. Protein sequence: CAWSAPGQGHQPQHF.

The chain has TRBV5-1 and TRBJ2-7; tentative D call: TRBD1 (5 bases). CDR3 length equals 14 residues. The germline V gene has CDR1 SGHRS and CDR2 YFSETQ. Trimming removed 3 bases at V and 7 bases at J, with 17 bases between. The CDR3 reads CASSSLSPGLEQYF. The CDR3 DNA sequence: TGCGCCAGCAGCTCCTTGTCCCCAGGGCTTGAGCAGTACTTC.

The V and J genes are TRBV14 and TRBJ2-7, with D tentatively TRBD1 (5 bases). V shed 0 bases and J shed 7 bases, with 19 bases lying between them. Germline V gene sequence: CDR1 SGHDN, CDR2 FVKESK. The CDR3 consists of 16 residues. The CDR3 loop is CASSQDPRAQSGEQYF. CDR3 DNA sequence: TGTGCCAGCAGCCAAGATCCCAGGGCCCAATCAGGAGAGCAGTACTTC.

The V and J genes are TRBV28 and TRBJ1-1; TRBD1 might be the D (6 bases). Between the trimmed V and J ends, which lost 2 bases and 12 bases, there was a span of 13 bases. The CDR3 runs to 12 residues. From germline, CDR1 is MDHEN and CDR2 SYDVKM. The CDR3 coding sequence is TGTGCCAGCAGTTTAATTACGACAGGCCCTTTCTTT. This codes for CASSLITTGPFF.